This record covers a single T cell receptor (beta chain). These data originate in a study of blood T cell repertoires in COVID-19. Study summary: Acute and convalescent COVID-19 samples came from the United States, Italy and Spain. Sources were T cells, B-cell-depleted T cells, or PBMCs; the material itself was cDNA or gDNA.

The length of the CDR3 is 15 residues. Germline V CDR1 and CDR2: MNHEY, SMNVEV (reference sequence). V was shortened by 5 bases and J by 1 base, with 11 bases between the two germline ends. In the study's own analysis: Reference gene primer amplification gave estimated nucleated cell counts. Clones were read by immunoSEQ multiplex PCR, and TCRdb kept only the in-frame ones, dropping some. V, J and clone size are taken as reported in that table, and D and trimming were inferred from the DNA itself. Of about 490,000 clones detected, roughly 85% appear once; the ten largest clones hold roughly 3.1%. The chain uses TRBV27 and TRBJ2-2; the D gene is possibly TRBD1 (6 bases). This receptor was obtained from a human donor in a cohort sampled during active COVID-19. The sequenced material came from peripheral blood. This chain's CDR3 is CASSPGQRNTGELFF. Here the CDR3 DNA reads TGTGCCAGCAGTCCAGGACAGAGGAACACCGGGGAGCTGTTTTTT.